The 10 T cell receptor beta chains below were found in one sample sequenced in a study of blood T cell repertoires in COVID-19. Only in-frame clones appear in the TCRdb table, and some are missing; sequencing was by immunoSEQ multiplex PCR. The sample contains roughly 200,000 clones, 70% to 85% of which appear only once. The sequencing sample was made of peripheral blood. The receptors were sampled from a man between 50 and 59 years old who had recovered from COVID-19.

The chain links TRBV5-1 to TRBJ2-2; 12 bases line up with TRBD2. CDR3 size: 17 residues. Germline V gene data show CDR1 as SGHRS and CDR2 as YFSETQ. Trimming at V came to 4 bases and at J to 5 bases, leaving 9 bases not matched to a gene. The CDR3 sequence: CASSGGTSGFGTGELFF. As DNA, the CDR3 is TGCGCCAGCAGCGGCGGGACTAGCGGGTTCGGAACCGGGGAGCTGTTTTTT. The variable domain in full, completed from reference TRBV5-1 and TRBJ2-2, reads KAGVTQTPRYLIKTRGQQVTLSCSPISGHRSVSWYQQTPGQGLQFLFEYFSETQRNKGNFPGRFSGRQFSNSRSEMNVSTLELGDSALYLCASSGGTSGFGTGELFFGEGSRLTVL.

The genes are TRBV11-3 and TRBJ2-5, with D unresolved. Per the germline V gene, CDR1 is SGHNT and CDR2 is YENEEA. Trimming took off 6 bases at V and 4 bases at J, with 12 bases between the two ends. The CDR3 contains 13 residues. CDR3 coding DNA: TGTGCCAGCAGTCTCAACAGTGGAGAGACCCAGTACTTC. It specifies CASSLNSGETQYF.

This clone was observed a single time. The rearrangement uses TRBV5-1 and TRBJ2-7, with 7 bases identical to TRBD1. The V segment lost 3 bases and the J segment 4 bases; nucleotides outside the gene matches: 1. CDR3 size: 12 residues. From germline, CDR1 is SGHRS and CDR2 YFSETQ. The CDR3 coding sequence is TGCGCCAGCAGCTGGGACAGATACGAGCAGTACTTC. Protein product: CASSWDRYEQYF.

The rearrangement uses TRBV3-1 (or the pseudogene TRBV3-2) and TRBJ2-1, with 8 bases aligning to TRBD2. CDR3 size: 15 residues. Trimming took 1 base from V and 7 from J; bases not matched to a gene: 6. Germline CDR1 is LGHDT and CDR2 is YNNKEL (reference sequence). CDR3 nucleotides: TGTGCCAGCAGCCAAGGGGCTAGCGGGTCGAATGAGCAGTTCTTC. Translating it yields CASSQGASGSNEQFF.

This sequence joins TRBV4-1 and TRBJ2-2; 10 bases agree with TRBD2. V shed 4 bases, J shed 4 bases, and the junction held 3 bases outside the gene matches. This CDR3 region has 15 residues. Germline-derived CDR1 and CDR2 are MGHRA and YSYEKL. The DNA for the CDR3 is TGCGCCAGCAGCCCGGGGACTAGCGTCACCGGGGAGCTGTTTTTT. Translating gives CASSPGTSVTGELFF.

The chain uses TRBV3-1 (or the pseudogene TRBV3-2) and TRBJ1-2; D is unclear. Between the trimmed V and J ends, which lost 2 bases and 8 bases, there was a span of 12 bases. CDR3 length: 13 residues. Germline CDR1 LGHDT, CDR2 YNNKEL (reference sequence). The CDR3 nucleotides read TGTGCCAGCAGCCAACAAACCCGAGCAGGCTACACCTTC. Its protein is CASSQQTRAGYTF.

The CDR3 DNA reads TGTGCCAGCTCAGTTAGCGGGAGGGCAAATGAGCAGTTCTTC. The encoded protein is CASSVSGRANEQFF. V usage is TRBV18 and J usage is TRBJ2-1, with TRBD2 identical over 11 bases. The trim removed 5 bases at V and 7 bases at J, leaving 4 bases unmatched. CDR1 KGHSH and CDR2 LQKENI come from the germline V gene. The CDR3 sequence is 14 residues long.

The rearrangement links TRBV7-9 to TRBJ2-3; 7 bases are shared with TRBD2. The CDR3 has 15 residues. Trimming at V came to 5 bases and at J to 5 bases, leaving 10 bases not matched to a gene. In germline, CDR1 is SEHNR, CDR2 FQNEAQ (reference sequence). CDR3: CASSRTGTTEDTQYF. The CDR3 DNA is TGTGCCAGCAGCCGTACCGGGACTACCGAAGATACGCAGTATTTT.

This clone was seen a handful of times. DNA for the CDR3: TGTGCCAGCAGCTTCCGTCAGGGCGGCAATGAGCAGTTCTTC. This encodes CASSFRQGGNEQFF. The chain joins TRBV5-6 to TRBJ2-1; possibly TRBD1 for D (5 bases). Per the germline V gene, CDR1 is SGHDT and CDR2 is YYEEEE. Trimming took 2 bases from V and 6 from J, leaving 12 bases between them. CDR3 length equals 14 residues.

Only one count was recorded for this clone. This chain uses TRBV28 with TRBJ1-1; possibly TRBD1 for D (5 bases). The V end was cut by 5 bases, the J end by 4 bases, with 17 bases between. The CDR3 runs to 15 residues. Germline V CDR1 and CDR2: MDHEN, SYDVKM. This CDR3 reads CASSKNRRQSTEAFF. The CDR3 nucleotides read TGTGCCAGCAGTAAAAATAGGAGACAGAGCACTGAAGCTTTCTTT. Full variable domain (rest looked up from reference TRBV28 and TRBJ1-1): DVKVTQSSRYLVKRTGEKVFLECVQDMDHENMFWYRQDPGLGLRLIYFSYDVKMKEKGDIPEGYSVSREKKERFSLILESASTNQTSMYLCASSKNRRQSTEAFFGQGTRLTVV.